This T cell receptor (beta chain) comes out of a study of identical twins. Germline V CDR1 and CDR2: SQVTM, ANQGSEA. V trimming: 6 bases; J trimming: 4 bases; junction bases outside the gene matches: 10. The CDR3 totals 15 residues. Each CDR3 protein gets one entry after TCRdb re-called the 5' RACE reads with MiXCR. The sample lists about 730,000 distinct CDR3 sequences; 20% to 25% were seen once. Whole-study findings and limits: Some out-of-frame alpha sequences were shared by twins, and these showed excess low generation probability.

Ten or more counts support this clonotype. As yet, its antigen is unknown. These data also featured in a second study, about T cells expressing NK-cell markers. This second study notes: Beta-chain profiling covered CD3+CD56+NKG2C+, CD3+CD56+NKG2C- and CD3+CD56-NKG2C+ sorted subsets. Dominant NKG2C+ clonotypes accounted for roughly 1.0-7.0% of CD8+ T cells in over 5 donors.

Sample: PBMCs. The sequence was collected from a woman aged 18 to 35 in good health. The gene calls are TRBV29-1 and TRBJ2-2, with 8 nucleotides matching TRBD1. In nucleotides, the CDR3 is TGCAGCGTCTGGAGACAGGGGACATTCACCGGGGAGCTGTTTTTT. Translated, it gives CSVWRQGTFTGELFF.